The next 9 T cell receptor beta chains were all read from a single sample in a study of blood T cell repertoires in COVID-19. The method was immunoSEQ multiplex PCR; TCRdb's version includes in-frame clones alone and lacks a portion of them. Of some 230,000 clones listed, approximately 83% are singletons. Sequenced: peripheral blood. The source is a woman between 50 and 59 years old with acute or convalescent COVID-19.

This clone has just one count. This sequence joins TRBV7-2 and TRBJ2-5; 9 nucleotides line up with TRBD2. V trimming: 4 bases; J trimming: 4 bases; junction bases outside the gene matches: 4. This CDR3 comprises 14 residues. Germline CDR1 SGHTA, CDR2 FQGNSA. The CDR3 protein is CASSWGLAGETQYF. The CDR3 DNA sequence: TGTGCCAGCAGCTGGGGACTAGCTGGAGAGACCCAGTACTTC.

The CDR3 sequence: CASSQLWQGHEQYF. The DNA for the CDR3 is TGTGCCAGCAGCCAACTTTGGCAGGGCCACGAGCAGTACTTC. The rearrangement joins TRBV4-2 to TRBJ2-7; TRBD1 is a possible D gene (5 bases). The CDR3 loop spans 14 amino acids. Germline CDR1 LGHNA, CDR2 YNFKEQ. Trimming took 2 bases from V and 5 from J, leaving 13 bases between them.

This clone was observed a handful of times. Here the CDR3 DNA reads TGTGCCAGCGGGCAGGACTATGGCTACACCTTC. Its translation is CASGQDYGYTF. The chain uses TRBV2 and TRBJ1-2; the D is unclear. V was shortened by 8 bases and J by 3 bases, with 7 bases between the two germline ends. Germline loops: CDR1 SNHLY, CDR2 FYNNEI. CDR3 length equals 11 residues.

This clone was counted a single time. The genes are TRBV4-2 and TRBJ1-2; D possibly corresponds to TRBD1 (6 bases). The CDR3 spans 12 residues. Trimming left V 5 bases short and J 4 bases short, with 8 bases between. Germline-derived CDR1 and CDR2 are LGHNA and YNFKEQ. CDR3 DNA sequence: TGTGCCAGCAGCGCGGACAGCTATGGCTACACCTTC. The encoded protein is CASSADSYGYTF.

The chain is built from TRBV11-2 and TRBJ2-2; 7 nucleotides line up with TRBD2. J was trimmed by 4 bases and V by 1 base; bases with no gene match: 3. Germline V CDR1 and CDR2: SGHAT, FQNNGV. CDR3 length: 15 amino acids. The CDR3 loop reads CASSLGGGPTGELFF. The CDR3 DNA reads TGTGCCAGCAGCTTAGGCGGGGGTCCCACCGGGGAGCTGTTTTTT.

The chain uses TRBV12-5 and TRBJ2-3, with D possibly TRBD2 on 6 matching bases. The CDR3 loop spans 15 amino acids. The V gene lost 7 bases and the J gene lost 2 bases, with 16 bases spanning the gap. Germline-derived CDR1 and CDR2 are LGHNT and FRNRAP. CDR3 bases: TGTGCTAGTGCCCCGGGAGTGGGGTACACAGATACGCAGTATTTT. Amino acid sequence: CASAPGVGYTDTQYF.

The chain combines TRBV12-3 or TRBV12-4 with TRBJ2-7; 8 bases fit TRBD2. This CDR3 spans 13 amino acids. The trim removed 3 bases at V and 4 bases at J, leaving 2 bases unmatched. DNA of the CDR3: TGTGCCAGCAGTTTCGCGGGGGGTTACGAGCAGTACTTC. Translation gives CASSFAGGYEQYF.

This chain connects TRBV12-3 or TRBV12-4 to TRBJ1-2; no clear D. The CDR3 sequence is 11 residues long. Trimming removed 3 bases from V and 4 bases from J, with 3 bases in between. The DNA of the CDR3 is TGTGCCAGCAGTTTCGGCTATGGCTACACCTTC. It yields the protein CASSFGYGYTF.

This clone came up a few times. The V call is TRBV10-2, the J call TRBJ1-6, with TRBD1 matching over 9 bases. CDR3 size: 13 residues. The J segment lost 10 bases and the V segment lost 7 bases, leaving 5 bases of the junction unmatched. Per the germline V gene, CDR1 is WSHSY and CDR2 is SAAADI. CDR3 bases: TGCGCCAGCACCGGACAGGGGAGATCACCCCTCCACTTT. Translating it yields CASTGQGRSPLHF.